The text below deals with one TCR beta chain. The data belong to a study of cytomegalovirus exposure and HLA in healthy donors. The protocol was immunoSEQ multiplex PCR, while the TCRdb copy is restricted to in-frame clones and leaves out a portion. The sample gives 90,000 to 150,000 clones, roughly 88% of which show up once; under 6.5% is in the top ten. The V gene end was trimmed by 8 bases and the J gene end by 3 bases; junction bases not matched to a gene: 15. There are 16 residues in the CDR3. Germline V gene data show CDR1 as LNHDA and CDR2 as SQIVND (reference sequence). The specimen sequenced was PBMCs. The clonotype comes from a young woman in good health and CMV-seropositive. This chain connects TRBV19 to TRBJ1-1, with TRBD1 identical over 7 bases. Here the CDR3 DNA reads TGTGCCAGTGCCGAGGGGGCCTACAACCCGGACACTGAAGCTTTCTTT. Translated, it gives CASAEGAYNPDTEAFF.